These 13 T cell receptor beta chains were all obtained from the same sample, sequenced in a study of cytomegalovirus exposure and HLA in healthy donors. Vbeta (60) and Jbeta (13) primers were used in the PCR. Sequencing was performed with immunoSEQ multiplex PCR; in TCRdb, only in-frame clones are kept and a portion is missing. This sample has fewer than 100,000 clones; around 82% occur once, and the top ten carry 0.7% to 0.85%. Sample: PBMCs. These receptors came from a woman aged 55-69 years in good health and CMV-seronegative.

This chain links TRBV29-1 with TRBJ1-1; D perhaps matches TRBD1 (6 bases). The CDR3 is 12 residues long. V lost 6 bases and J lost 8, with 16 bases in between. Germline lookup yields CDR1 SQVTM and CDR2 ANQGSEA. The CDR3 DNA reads TGCAGCGTCTCTAGGACAGAGCACGAAGCTTTCTTT. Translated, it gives CSVSRTEHEAFF.

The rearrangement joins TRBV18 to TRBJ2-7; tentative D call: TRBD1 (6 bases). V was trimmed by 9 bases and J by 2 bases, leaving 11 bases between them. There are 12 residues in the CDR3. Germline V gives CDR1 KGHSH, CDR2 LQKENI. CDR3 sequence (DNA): TGTGCCAGTGCGGCAGGGGCCTACGAGCAGTACTTC. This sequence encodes CASAAGAYEQYF.

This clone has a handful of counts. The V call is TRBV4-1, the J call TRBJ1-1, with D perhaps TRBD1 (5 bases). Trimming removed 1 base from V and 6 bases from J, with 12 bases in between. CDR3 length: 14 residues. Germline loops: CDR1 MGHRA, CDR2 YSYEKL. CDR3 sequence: CASSQVSGDAEAFF. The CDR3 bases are TGCGCCAGCAGCCAAGTTTCGGGGGACGCTGAAGCTTTCTTT.

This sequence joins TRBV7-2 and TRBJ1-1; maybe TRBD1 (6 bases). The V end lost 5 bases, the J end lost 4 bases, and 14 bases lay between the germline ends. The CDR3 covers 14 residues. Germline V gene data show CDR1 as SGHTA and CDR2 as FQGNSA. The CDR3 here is CASSPPSRGTEAFF. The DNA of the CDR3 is TGTGCCAGCAGCCCCCCCAGCAGGGGCACTGAAGCTTTCTTT.

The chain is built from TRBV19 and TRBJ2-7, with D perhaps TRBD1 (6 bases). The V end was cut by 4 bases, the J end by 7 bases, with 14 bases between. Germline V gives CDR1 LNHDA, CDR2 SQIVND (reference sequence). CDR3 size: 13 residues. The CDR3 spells CASSNWDTAEQYF. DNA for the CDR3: TGTGCCAGTAGTAATTGGGACACGGCGGAGCAGTACTTC.

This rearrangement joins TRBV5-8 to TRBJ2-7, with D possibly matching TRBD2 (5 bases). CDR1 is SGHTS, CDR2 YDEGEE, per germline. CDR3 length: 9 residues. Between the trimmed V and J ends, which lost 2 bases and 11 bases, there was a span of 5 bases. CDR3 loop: CASSFGKYF. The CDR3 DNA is TGTGCCAGCAGCTTCGGGAAGTACTTC.

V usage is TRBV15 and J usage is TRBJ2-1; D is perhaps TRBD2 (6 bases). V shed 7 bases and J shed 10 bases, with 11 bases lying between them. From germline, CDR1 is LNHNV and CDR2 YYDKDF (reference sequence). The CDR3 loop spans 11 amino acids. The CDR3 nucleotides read TGTGCCACCATGGGCGGGAAGGAGCAGTTCTTC. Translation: CATMGGKEQFF.

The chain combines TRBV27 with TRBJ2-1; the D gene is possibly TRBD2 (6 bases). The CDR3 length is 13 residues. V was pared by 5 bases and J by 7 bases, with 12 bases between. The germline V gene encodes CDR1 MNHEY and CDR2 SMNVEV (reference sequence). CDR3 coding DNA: TGTGCCAGCAGTCCCTTGGGGACTAATGAGCAGTTCTTC. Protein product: CASSPLGTNEQFF.

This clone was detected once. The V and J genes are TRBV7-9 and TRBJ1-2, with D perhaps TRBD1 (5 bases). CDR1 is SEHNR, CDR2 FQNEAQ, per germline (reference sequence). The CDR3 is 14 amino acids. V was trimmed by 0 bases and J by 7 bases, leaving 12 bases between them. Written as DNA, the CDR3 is TGTGCCAGCAGCTTAGCCCGCAGGGATGCTGGCTACACCTTC. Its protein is CASSLARRDAGYTF.

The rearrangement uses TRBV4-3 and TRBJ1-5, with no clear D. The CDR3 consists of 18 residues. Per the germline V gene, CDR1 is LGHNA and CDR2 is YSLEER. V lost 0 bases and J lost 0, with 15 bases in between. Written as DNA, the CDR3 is TGCGCCAGCAGCCAAGATGTCCGGGCAGACTATAGCAATCAGCCCCAGCATTTT. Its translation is CASSQDVRADYSNQPQHF.

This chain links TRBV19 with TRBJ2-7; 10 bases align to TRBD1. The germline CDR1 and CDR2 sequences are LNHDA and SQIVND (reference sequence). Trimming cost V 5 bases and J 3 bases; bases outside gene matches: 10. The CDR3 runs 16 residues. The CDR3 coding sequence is TGTGCCAGTAGTCCACGGGACAGGGGCAATAGCTACGAGCAGTACTTC. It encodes CASSPRDRGNSYEQYF.

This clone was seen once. Here the CDR3 reads CATSSPSRQGIYEQYF. In DNA form, the CDR3 reads TGTGCCACCAGCAGCCCCAGTAGGCAGGGCATCTACGAGCAGTACTTC. This sequence joins TRBV15 and TRBJ2-7; weak D call: TRBD1 (5 bases). CDR1 is LNHNV, CDR2 YYDKDF, per germline (reference sequence). The CDR3 is made up of 16 amino acids. The V and J ends lost 3 bases and 3 bases respectively, with 18 bases between them.

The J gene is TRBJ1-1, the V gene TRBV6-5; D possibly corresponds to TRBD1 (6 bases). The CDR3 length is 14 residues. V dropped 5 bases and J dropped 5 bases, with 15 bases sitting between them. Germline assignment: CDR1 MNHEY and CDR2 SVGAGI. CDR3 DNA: TGTGCCAGCAGTGACAGGACCCCGGGGACTGAAGCTTTCTTT. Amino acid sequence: CASSDRTPGTEAFF.